The sequence of this TCR beta chain was determined in a study of beta chain features in type 1 diabetes. Germline loops: CDR1 MNHEY, CDR2 SVGAGI. Between the trimmed V and J ends, which lost 6 bases and 0 bases, there was a span of 11 bases. CDR3 length equals 14 residues. Investigators reverse transcribed all isolated RNA, so they sequenced expressed TCRB transcripts. Approximately 3.7 million reads per sample on average were obtained from naive, central memory and regulatory T cell samples. The protocol was immunoSEQ multiplex PCR, while the TCRdb copy is restricted to in-frame clones and leaves out a portion. The table shows about 660,000 clones, with more than 12% occurring only once. This clone was seen more than once but under ten times. As yet, its antigen is unknown. Overall study results and limits: Moderately but significantly shorter TCRB CDR3s were found in Type 1 diabetes patients in all four CD4+ subsets.

The receptor's source is a man younger than 35 with type 1 diabetes. V usage is TRBV6-5 and J usage is TRBJ2-5; the D gene is possibly TRBD1 (5 bases). The sample comprised naive CD4+ T cells from blood. Here the CDR3 DNA reads TGTGCCAGCAGCAGACAGACGTACCAAGAGACCCAGTACTTC. As protein: CASSRQTYQETQYF.